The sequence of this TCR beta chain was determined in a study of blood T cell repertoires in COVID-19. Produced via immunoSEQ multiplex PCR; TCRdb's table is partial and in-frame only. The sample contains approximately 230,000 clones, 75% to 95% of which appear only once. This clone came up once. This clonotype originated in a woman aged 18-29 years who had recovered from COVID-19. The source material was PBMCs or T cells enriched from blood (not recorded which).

CDR3 protein: CAISEFEGEAFF. The CDR3 DNA sequence: TGTGCCATCAGTGAGTTTGAGGGTGAAGCTTTCTTT. This chain joins TRBV10-3 and TRBJ1-1; no definite D call. The germline CDR1 and CDR2 sequences are ENHRY and SYGVKD. V was trimmed by 1 base and J by 7 bases, leaving 7 bases between them. The CDR3 is made up of 12 amino acids.